The clone carrying this T cell receptor beta chain was seen only once. Original analysis: Reference gene primer amplification yielded estimated nucleated cell counts. Data came from immunoSEQ multiplex PCR; TCRdb stores just in-frame clones and leaves some out. V and J calls plus clone size are reproduced from that table; the DNA served to infer D and trimming. The data show 250,000 to 350,000 clones, with approximately 91% seen just once and roughly 0.96% held by the top ten. The sample comes from a study of blood T cell repertoires in COVID-19. The CDR3 covers 15 residues. V lost 7 bases to trimming and J lost 0 bases, with 15 bases between them. CDR1 and CDR2 (germline): LNHDA, SQIVND (reference sequence).

The rearrangement links TRBV19 to TRBJ2-5; the D gene is possibly TRBD2 (6 bases). The sample was peripheral blood. This clonotype was obtained from a woman aged 40-49 years who had recovered from COVID-19. CDR3 in amino acids: CASKPGLQYQETQYF. Written as DNA, the CDR3 is TGTGCCAGTAAGCCGGGACTCCAGTACCAAGAGACCCAGTACTTC.